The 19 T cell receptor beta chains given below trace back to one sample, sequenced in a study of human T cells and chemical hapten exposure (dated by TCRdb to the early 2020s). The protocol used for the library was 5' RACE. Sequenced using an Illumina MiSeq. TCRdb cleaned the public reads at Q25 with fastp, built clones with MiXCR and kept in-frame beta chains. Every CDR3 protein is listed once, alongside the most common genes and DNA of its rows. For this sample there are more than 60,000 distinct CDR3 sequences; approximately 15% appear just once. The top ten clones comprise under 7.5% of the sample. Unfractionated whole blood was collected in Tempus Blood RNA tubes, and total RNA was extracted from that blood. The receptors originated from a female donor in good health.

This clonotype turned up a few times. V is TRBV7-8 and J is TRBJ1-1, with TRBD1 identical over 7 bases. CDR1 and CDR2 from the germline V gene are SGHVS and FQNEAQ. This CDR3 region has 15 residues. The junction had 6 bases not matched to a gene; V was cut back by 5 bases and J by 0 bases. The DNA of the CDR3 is TGTGCCAGCAGCCCCCCAGGGGGTATGAACACTGAAGCTTTCTTT. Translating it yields CASSPPGGMNTEAFF.

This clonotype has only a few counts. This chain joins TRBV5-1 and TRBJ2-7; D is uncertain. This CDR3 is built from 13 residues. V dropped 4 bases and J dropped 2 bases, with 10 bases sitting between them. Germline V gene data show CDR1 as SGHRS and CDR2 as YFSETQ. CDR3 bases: TGCGCCAGCAGCACTCAAACAGCCTACGAGCAGTACTTC. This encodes CASSTQTAYEQYF.

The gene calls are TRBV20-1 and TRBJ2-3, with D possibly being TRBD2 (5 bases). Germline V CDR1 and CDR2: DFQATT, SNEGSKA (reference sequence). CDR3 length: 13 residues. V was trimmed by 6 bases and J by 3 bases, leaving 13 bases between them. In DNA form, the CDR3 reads TGCAGTGCCCCTGGTGAGGGTACAGATACGCAGTATTTT. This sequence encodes CSAPGEGTDTQYF.

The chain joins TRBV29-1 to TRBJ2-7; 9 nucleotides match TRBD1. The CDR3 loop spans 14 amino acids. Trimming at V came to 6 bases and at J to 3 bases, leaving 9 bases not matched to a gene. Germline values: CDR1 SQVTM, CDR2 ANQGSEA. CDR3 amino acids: CSVVLGQGYYEQYF. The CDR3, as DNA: TGCAGCGTCGTATTGGGACAGGGATACTACGAGCAGTACTTC.

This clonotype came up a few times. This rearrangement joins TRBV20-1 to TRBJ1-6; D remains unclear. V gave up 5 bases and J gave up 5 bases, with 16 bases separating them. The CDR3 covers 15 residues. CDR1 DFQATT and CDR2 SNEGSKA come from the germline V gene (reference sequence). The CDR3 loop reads CSAPPGTGDNSPLHF. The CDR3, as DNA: TGCAGTGCTCCCCCGGGAACGGGAGATAATTCACCCCTCCACTTT.

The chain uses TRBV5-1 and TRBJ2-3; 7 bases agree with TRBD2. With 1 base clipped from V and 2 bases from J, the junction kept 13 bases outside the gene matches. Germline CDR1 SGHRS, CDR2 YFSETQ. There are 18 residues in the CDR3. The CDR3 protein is CASSLPLSLAEITDTQYF. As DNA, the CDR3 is TGCGCCAGCAGCTTGCCCCTAAGTCTAGCGGAGATCACAGATACGCAGTATTTT.

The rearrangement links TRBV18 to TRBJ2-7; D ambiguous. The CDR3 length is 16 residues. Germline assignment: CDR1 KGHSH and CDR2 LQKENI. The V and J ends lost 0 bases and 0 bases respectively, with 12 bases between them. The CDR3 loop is CASSPPLHSSSYEQYF. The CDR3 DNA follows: TGTGCCAGCTCACCACCGTTACATTCTAGCTCCTACGAGCAGTACTTC. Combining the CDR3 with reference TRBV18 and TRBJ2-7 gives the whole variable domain NAGVMQNPRHLVRRRGQEARLRCSPMKGHSHVYWYRQLPEEGLKFMVYLQKENIIDESGMPKERFSAEFPKEGPSILRIQQVVRGDSAAYFCASSPPLHSSSYEQYFGPGTRLTVT.

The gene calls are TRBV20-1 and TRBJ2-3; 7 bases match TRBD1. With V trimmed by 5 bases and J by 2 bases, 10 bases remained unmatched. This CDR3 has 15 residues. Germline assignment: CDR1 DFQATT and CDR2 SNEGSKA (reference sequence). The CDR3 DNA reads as TGCAGTGCTGCCGACGCAGGGGGTTCCACAGATACGCAGTATTTT. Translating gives CSAADAGGSTDTQYF.

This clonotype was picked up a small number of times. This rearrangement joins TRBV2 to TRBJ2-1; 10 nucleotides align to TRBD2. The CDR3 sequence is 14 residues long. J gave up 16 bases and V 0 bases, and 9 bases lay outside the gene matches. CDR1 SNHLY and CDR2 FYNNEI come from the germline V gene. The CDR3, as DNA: TGTGCCAGCAGTGAAGCGGCTAGCGGGAGTGGTAGATTCTTC. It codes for CASSEAASGSGRFF.

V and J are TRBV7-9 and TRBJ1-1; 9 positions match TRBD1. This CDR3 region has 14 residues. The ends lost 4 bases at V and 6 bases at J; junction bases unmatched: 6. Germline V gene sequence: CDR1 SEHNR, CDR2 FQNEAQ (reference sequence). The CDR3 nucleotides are TGTGCCAGCAGCTCTGACAGGGGGGGTCCTGAAGCTTTCTTT. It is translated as CASSSDRGGPEAFF.

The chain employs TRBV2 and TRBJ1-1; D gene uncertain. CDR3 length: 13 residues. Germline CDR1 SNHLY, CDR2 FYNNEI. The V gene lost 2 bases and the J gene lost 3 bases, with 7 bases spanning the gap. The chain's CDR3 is CASSEWQYTEAFF. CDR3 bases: TGTGCCAGCAGTGAATGGCAGTACACTGAAGCTTTCTTT.

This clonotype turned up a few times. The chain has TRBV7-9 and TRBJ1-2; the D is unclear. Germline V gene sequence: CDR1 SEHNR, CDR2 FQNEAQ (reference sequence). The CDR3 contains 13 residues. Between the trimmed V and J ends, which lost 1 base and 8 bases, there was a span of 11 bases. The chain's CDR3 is CASSLENWYGYTF. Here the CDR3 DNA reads TGTGCCAGCAGCTTAGAAAACTGGTACGGCTACACCTTC.

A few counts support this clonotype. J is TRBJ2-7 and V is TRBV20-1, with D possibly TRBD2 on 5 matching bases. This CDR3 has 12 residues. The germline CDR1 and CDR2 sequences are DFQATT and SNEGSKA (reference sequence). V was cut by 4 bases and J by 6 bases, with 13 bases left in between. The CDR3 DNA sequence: TGCAGTGCTAAAGATAGAGGGTTCGAGCAGTACTTC. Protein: CSAKDRGFEQYF.

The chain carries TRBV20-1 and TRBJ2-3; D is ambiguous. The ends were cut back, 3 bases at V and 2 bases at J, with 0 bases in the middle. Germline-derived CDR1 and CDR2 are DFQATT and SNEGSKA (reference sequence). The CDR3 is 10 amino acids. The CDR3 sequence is CSASTDTQYF. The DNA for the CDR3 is TGCAGTGCTAGCACAGATACGCAGTATTTT.

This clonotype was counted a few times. The CDR3 region is CASSFNENTEAFF. CDR3 DNA sequence: TGTGCCAGCAGTTTTAATGAGAACACTGAAGCTTTCTTT. This chain joins TRBV6-5 and TRBJ1-1; no definite D call. Germline CDR1 MNHEY, CDR2 SVGAGI. The CDR3 runs 13 residues. V was shortened by 4 bases and J by 1 base, with 7 bases between the two germline ends.

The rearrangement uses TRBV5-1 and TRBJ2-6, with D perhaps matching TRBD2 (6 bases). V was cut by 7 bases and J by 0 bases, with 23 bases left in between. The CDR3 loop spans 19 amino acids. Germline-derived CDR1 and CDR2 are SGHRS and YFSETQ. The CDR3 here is CASQPRWEALGSGANVLTF. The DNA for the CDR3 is TGCGCCAGCCAGCCCCGCTGGGAGGCCCTGGGCTCTGGGGCCAACGTCCTGACTTTC.

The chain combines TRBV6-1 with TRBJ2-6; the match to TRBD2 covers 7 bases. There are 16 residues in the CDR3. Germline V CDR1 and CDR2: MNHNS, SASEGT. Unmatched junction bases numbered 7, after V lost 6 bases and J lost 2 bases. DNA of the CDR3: TGTGCCAGCAGCCCCCTGGGGGGGGCTGGGGCCAACGTCCTGACTTTC. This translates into CASSPLGGAGANVLTF.

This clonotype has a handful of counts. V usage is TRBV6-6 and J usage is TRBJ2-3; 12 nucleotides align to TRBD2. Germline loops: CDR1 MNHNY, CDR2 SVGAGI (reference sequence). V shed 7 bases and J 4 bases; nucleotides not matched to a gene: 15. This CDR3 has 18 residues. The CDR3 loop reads CASTPRGLAGGQADTQYF. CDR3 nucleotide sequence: TGTGCCAGCACCCCGAGGGGGCTAGCGGGAGGGCAGGCAGATACGCAGTATTTT.

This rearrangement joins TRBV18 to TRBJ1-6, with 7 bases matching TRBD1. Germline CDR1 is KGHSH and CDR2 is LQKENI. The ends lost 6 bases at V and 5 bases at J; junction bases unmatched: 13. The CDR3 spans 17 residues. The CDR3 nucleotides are TGTGCCAGCTCGATTTATCAAGACAGGGTGAATAATTCACCCCTCCACTTT. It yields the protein CASSIYQDRVNNSPLHF.